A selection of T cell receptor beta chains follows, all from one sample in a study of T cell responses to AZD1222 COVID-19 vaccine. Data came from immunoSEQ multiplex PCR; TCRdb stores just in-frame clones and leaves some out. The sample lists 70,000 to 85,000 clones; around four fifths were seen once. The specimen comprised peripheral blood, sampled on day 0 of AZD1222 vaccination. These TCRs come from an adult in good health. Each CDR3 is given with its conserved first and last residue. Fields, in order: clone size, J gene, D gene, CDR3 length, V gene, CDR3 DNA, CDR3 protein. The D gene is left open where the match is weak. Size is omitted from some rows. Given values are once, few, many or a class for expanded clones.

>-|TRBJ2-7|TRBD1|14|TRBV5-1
TGCGCCAGCAGCTTGGTCTTAGGGGGCCTCGAGCAGTACTTC
CASSLVLGGLEQYF
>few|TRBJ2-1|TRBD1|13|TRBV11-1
TGTGCCAGCAGCTTGCAGGGGGCAGAGGAGCAGTTCTTC
CASSLQGAEEQFF
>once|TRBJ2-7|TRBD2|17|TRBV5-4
TGTGCCAGCACCCGCGGGGCGTCTAGCGGGTCCTCCTACGAGCAGTACTTC
CASTRGASSGSSYEQYF
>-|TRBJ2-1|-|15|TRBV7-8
TGTGCCAGCAGCCCCCCTCGGGCAAACGAATATGAGCAGTTCTTC
CASSPPRANEYEQFF
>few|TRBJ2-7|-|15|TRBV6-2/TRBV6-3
TGTGCCAGCAGTCCCAGTCCAGGGGGGTCCTACGAGCAGTACTTC
CASSPSPGGSYEQYF
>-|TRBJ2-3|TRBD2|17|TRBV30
TGTGCCTGGACACGACCCGGGTTAGCGGGGCGGGGAGATACGCAGTATTTT
CAWTRPGLAGRGDTQYF
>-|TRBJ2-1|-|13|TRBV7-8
TGTGCCAGCAGCCCAGGACCGAGCGATGAGCAGTTCTTC
CASSPGPSDEQFF
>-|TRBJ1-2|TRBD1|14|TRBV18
TGTGCCAGCTTGGGACAGGGGCTGAACTATGGCTACACCTTC
CASLGQGLNYGYTF
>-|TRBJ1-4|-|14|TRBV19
TGTGCCAGTAGTATATGGGCATCGAATGAAAAACTGTTTTTT
CASSIWASNEKLFF
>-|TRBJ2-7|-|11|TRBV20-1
TGCAGTGCTAGAGACTCCTACGAGCAGTACTTC
CSARDSYEQYF
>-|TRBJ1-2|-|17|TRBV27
TGTGCCAGCAGTGGGGTGAGATTGGGGGTCGGGAGCTATGGCTACACCTTC
CASSGVRLGVGSYGYTF
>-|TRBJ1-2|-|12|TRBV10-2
TGCGCCAGCAAGGAGCCAAACTATGGCTACACCTTC
CASKEPNYGYTF
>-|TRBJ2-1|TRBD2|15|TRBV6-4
TGTGCCAGCAGTGACTCGGGGAGGGTTAATAGTGAGCAGTTCTTC
CASSDSGRVNSEQFF
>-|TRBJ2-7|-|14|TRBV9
TGTGCCAGCAGCCTTCAGGGCTCCCCCTACGAGCAGTACTTC
CASSLQGSPYEQYF
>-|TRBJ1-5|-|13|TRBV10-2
TGCGCCAGCAGGCACAGGGAAAATCAGCCCCAGCATTTT
CASRHRENQPQHF
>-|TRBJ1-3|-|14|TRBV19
TGTGCCAGTAGTATGGAGGGGACTGGAAACACCATATATTTT
CASSMEGTGNTIYF
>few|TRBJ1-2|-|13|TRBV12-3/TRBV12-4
TGTGCCAGCAGTTTAGAACAGGACTATGGCTACACCTTC
CASSLEQDYGYTF
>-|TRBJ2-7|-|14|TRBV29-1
TGCAGCGTCTGCCCTTCGAGGAGCTCCTACGAGCAGTACTTC
CSVCPSRSSYEQYF
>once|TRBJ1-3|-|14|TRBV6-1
TGTGCCAGCAGTGAAGCTCATTCTGGAAACACCATATATTTT
CASSEAHSGNTIYF
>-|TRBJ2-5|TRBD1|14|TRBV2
TGTGCCAGCAGAGCCGACAGGGGATTGGAGACCCAGTACTTC
CASRADRGLETQYF
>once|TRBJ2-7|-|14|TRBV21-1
TGTGCCAGCAGCTCGCAAGGACTAGCGTCGGAGCAGTACTTC
CASSSQGLASEQYF
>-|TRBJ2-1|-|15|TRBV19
TGTGCCAGTAGCATCGACAGAAGCTCCTACAATGAGCAGTTCTTC
CASSIDRSSYNEQFF
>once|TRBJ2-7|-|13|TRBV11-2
TGTGCCAGCGGGCAGGGAGTATCCTACGAGCAGTACTTC
CASGQGVSYEQYF
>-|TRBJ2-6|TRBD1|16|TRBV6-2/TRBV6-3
TGTGCCAGCAGTTATTGGACAGGGACTGGGGCCAACGTCCTGACTTTC
CASSYWTGTGANVLTF
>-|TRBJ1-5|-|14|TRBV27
TGTGCCAGCAGTTTACGGCAGGGGTACCAGCCCCAGCATTTT
CASSLRQGYQPQHF
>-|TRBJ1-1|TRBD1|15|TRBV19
TGTGCCAGTAGTATAGAACAGGGGGCCTGGACTGAAGCTTTCTTT
CASSIEQGAWTEAFF
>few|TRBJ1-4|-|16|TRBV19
TGTGCCAGTAGTATAGATCTGGGGACAAGCAATGAAAAACTGTTTTTT
CASSIDLGTSNEKLFF
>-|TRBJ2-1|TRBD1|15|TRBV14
TGTGCCAGCAGCCAAGGCAGGGGACAGGGACATGAGCAGTTCTTC
CASSQGRGQGHEQFF
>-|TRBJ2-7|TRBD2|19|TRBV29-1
TGCAGCGTTGAAGGGGAGCGAGATACCGGGACTAGCGGGAGTTTGGAGCAGTACTTC
CSVEGERDTGTSGSLEQYF
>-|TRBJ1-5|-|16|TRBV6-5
TGTGCCAGCAGTTACTCCCCCGGGGGCGTAGGTCAGCCCCAGCATTTT
CASSYSPGGVGQPQHF
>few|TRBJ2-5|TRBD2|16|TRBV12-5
TGTGCTAGTGGTCGAACTAGCGGGGGCCTTCAAGAGACCCAGTACTTC
CASGRTSGGLQETQYF
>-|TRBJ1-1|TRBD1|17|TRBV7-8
TGTGCCAGCAGCCATTCGGACAGGGTGTTTGAGAGCACTGAGGCTTTCTTT
CASSHSDRVFESTEAFF
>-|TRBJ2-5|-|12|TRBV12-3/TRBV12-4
TGTGCCAGCAGTTTAGTCCTAGAGACCCAGTACTTC
CASSLVLETQYF
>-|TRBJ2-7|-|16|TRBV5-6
TGTGCCAGCAGCTTGACGGGTCGGAGCCCACTGTACGAGCAGTACTTC
CASSLTGRSPLYEQYF
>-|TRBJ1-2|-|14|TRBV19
TGTGCCAGTAGTATATCGGCGGGCGACTATGGCTACACCTTC
CASSISAGDYGYTF
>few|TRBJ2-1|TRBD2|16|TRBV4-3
TGCGCCAGCAGCCAAGATGGGGTAGCGGGAGTTAATGAGCAGTTCTTC
CASSQDGVAGVNEQFF
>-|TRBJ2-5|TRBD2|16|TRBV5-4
TGTGCCAGCAGCCGACCGGTGGCGGGAGAGTCAGAGACCCAGTACTTC
CASSRPVAGESETQYF
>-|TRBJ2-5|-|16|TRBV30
TGTGCCTGGAGTGAATTCCTAGGGACAGTGGGGGGGACCCAGTACTTC
CAWSEFLGTVGGTQYF
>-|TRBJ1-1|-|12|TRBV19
TGTGCCAGTAGGGAATTGGGCACTGAAGCTTTCTTT
CASRELGTEAFF
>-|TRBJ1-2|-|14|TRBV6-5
TGTGCCAGCAGTTACTCGGGGCCACTAGCTGGCTACACCTTC
CASSYSGPLAGYTF
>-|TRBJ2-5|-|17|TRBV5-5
TGTGCCAGCAGCCTCAATCCAGGGGGGGCCTCCCAAGAGACCCAGTACTTC
CASSLNPGGASQETQYF
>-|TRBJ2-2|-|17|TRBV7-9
TGTGCCAGCAGCCCGAGCCCCCTGGCCGCGAACACCGGGGAGCTGTTTTTT
CASSPSPLAANTGELFF
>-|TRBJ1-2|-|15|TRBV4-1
TGCGCCAGCAGCCAAGGACCCTCTACAAACTATGGCTACACCTTC
CASSQGPSTNYGYTF
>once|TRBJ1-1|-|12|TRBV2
TGTGCCAGCAGTGCTCAGGGGAGTGAAGCTTTCTTT
CASSAQGSEAFF
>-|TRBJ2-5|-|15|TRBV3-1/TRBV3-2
TGTGCCAGCAGCCAAGGGGGAGGCCGCCAAGAGACCCAGTACTTC
CASSQGGGRQETQYF
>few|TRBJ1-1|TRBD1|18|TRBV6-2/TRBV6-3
TGTGCCAGCAGTTACACCCCGACAGGGGCCACCATGAACACTGAAGCTTTCTTT
CASSYTPTGATMNTEAFF
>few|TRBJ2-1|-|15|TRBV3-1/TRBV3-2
TGTGCCAGCAGCCAATGGCGAGCGGATTACAATGAGCAGTTCTTC
CASSQWRADYNEQFF
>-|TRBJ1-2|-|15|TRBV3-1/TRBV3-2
TGTGCCAGCAGCCAAGCTAAAGGCAGGGTGAGCGGCTACACCTTC
CASSQAKGRVSGYTF
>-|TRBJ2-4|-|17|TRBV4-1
TGCGCCAGCAGCCAAGACCCTTTTAGCGCAGGGGAGAACATTCAGTACTTC
CASSQDPFSAGENIQYF
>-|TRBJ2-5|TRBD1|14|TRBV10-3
TGTGCCATCAGTGAGCCGGACAGGGAAGAGACCCAGTACTTC
CAISEPDREETQYF
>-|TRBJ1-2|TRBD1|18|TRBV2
TGTGCCAGCAGTGAAAGGCGCCCGGGACAGGGAAAAGATCGGGGCTACACCTTC
CASSERRPGQGKDRGYTF
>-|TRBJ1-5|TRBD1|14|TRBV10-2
TGCGCCAGCACGGGGACAGCTTTCAATCAGCCCCAGCATTTT
CASTGTAFNQPQHF
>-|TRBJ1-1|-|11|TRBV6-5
TGTGCCAGCAGTTTCGCCAGTGAAGCTTTCTTT
CASSFASEAFF
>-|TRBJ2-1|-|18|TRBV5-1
TGCGCCAGCAGCTACGGACCCAACACTAGCCCCCGCCGGGATGAGCAGTTCTTC
CASSYGPNTSPRRDEQFF